This entry lists 23 T cell receptor beta chains sequenced from one sample in a study of brain metastases from non-small cell lung cancer. Sequenced by immunoSEQ multiplex PCR; TCRdb stores in-frame clones only, minus some. The sample carries hundreds of clones, approximately 95% recorded once. The specimen sequenced was tumor-adjacent normal tissue. The source of these receptors is a donor at least 40 years old with non-small cell lung cancer.

The rearrangement links TRBV24-1 to TRBJ2-3; no firm D call. Looked up from germline, CDR1 is KGHDR and CDR2 is SFDVKD. The CDR3 covers 11 residues. V shed 3 bases and J shed 10 bases, with 7 bases lying between them. The CDR3 region has the DNA TGTGCCACCAGTGATCTTCGCTCGCAGTATTTT. Encoded protein: CATSDLRSQYF.

As to this clone: One junction end does not reproduce the germline sequence, and a read error may be involved. The chain employs TRBV18 and TRBJ2-7; D remains ambiguous. The CDR3 consists of 13 residues. Germline V lookup: CDR1 KGHSH, CDR2 LQKENI. DNA for the CDR3: TGTGCCAGCTCACCAGACCGCGCCTACGAGCAATACTTC. The encoded protein is CASSPDRAYEQYF.

The rearrangement joins TRBV5-1 to TRBJ1-2; weak D call: TRBD1 (6 bases). V was clipped by 0 bases and J by 4 bases, with 7 bases between them. The CDR3 is made up of 13 amino acids. CDR1 is SGHRS, CDR2 YFSETQ, per germline. Here the CDR3 reads CASSLEGGYGYTF. The CDR3 DNA reads TGCGCCAGCAGCTTGGAGGGGGGCTATGGCTACACCTTC.

The chain links TRBV24-1 to TRBJ2-3; 13 nucleotides match TRBD2. V shed 5 bases and J 2 bases; nucleotides not matched to a gene: 3. The CDR3 length is 16 residues. The V gene's germline CDR1 is KGHDR and CDR2 SFDVKD. The DNA for the CDR3 is TGTGCCACCAGTGCGGGGACTAGCGGGGCCACAGATACGCAGTATTTT. Its protein product is CATSAGTSGATDTQYF.

The V call is TRBV19, the J call TRBJ2-3, with D perhaps TRBD1 or TRBD2 (5 bases each). Germline V gene data show CDR1 as LNHDA and CDR2 as SQIVND (reference sequence). The ends were cut back, 4 bases at V and 2 bases at J, with 16 bases in the middle. This CDR3 region has 16 residues. CDR3 sequence reads: CASSNLLGVDTDTQYF. Written as DNA, the CDR3 is TGTGCCAGTAGTAACCTACTAGGGGTCGACACAGATACGCAGTATTTT.

The chain recombines TRBV10-3 with TRBJ1-5; D ambiguous. CDR1 is ENHRY and CDR2 is SYGVKD in the germline V gene. V lost 0 bases and J lost 0, with 6 bases in between. The length of the CDR3 is 15 residues. CDR3 residues: CAISESDDSNQPQHF. DNA of the CDR3: TGTGCCATCAGTGAGTCGGACGATAGCAATCAGCCCCAGCATTTT.

The chain is built from TRBV6-4 and TRBJ2-1; D not certain. The V and J ends lost 0 bases and 2 bases respectively, with 11 bases between them. CDR1 and CDR2 from the germline V gene are MRHNA and SNTAGT. The CDR3 runs to 16 residues. CDR3 coding DNA: TGTGCCAGCAGTGACTCGGTTGACTCCCCCTACAATGAGCAGTTCTTC. Encoded protein: CASSDSVDSPYNEQFF.

J is TRBJ1-2 and V is TRBV28; D may be TRBD1 (6 bases). The CDR3 covers 17 residues. CDR1 is MDHEN, CDR2 SYDVKM, per germline. V shed 1 base and J shed 3 bases, with 18 bases lying between them. The CDR3, as DNA: TGTGCCAGCAGTTTATCCCCCCCAGGGGCCGGGGACTATGGCTACACCTTC. It is translated as CASSLSPPGAGDYGYTF.

The CDR3 spells CASSYRDREETQYF. As DNA, the CDR3 is TGTGCCAGCAGCTACCGGGACAGGGAAGAGACCCAGTACTTC. The rearrangement uses TRBV5-6 and TRBJ2-5; 9 bases match TRBD1. With V trimmed by 3 bases and J by 3 bases, 3 bases remained unmatched. The CDR3 totals 14 residues. Germline lookup yields CDR1 SGHDT and CDR2 YYEEEE. Combining the CDR3 with reference TRBV5-6 and TRBJ2-5 gives the whole variable domain DAGVTQSPTHLIKTRGQQVTLRCSPKSGHDTVSWYQQALGQGPQFIFQYYEEEERQRGNFPDRFSGHQFPNYSSELNVNALLLGDSALYLCASSYRDREETQYFGPGTRLLVL.

The rearrangement uses TRBV2 and TRBJ1-1; weak D call: TRBD1 (5 bases). Germline V gene sequence: CDR1 SNHLY, CDR2 FYNNEI. Trimming removed 6 bases at V and 1 base at J, with 9 bases between. This CDR3 spans 13 amino acids. For the CDR3, the DNA is TGTGCCAGCAGGAGAGGACAGAACACTGAAGCTTTCTTT. This sequence encodes CASRRGQNTEAFF.

The chain recombines TRBV19 with TRBJ1-6; TRBD1 matches at 7 bases. Germline V gene data show CDR1 as LNHDA and CDR2 as SQIVND (reference sequence). The junction had 4 bases not matched to a gene; V was cut back by 5 bases and J by 9 bases. This CDR3 comprises 13 residues. CDR3 protein: CASSVDRVSPLHF. The DNA of the CDR3 is TGTGCCAGTAGTGTCGACAGGGTTTCACCCCTCCACTTT.

This clone has a single count. At one boundary the junction diverges from the germline segment, which might be a read error. The gene calls are TRBV5-5 and TRBJ2-2; 7 nucleotides agree with TRBD1. The CDR3 has 16 residues. CDR1 and CDR2 (germline): SGHKS, YYEKEE (reference sequence). CDR3 DNA sequence: TGTGCCAGCAGCGCGCCCTCGGGACAGAGGACCGGGCAGCTGTTTTTT. It specifies CASSAPSGQRTGQLFF.

The chain links TRBV9 to TRBJ1-1; TRBD1 agrees at 10 bases. The germline V gene has CDR1 SGDLS and CDR2 YYNGEE. J lost 4 bases, V lost 4 bases, and 4 bases had no gene match. The CDR3 is made up of 14 amino acids. The CDR3 protein is CASSPRTGGTEAFF. The CDR3 coding sequence is TGTGCCAGCAGCCCCCGGACAGGGGGCACTGAAGCTTTCTTT. The whole variable domain, remainder taken from reference TRBV9 and TRBJ1-1, is DSGVTQTPKHLITATGQRVTLRCSPRSGDLSVYWYQQSLDQGLQFLIQYYNGEERAKGNILERFSAQQFPDLHSELNLSSLELGDSALYFCASSPRTGGTEAFFGQGTRLTVV.

This rearrangement joins TRBV20-1 to TRBJ2-3; 7 bases align to TRBD2. With 3 bases clipped from V and 1 base from J, the junction kept 10 bases outside the gene matches. This CDR3 comprises 16 residues. Germline CDR1 reads DFQATT; CDR2 reads SNEGSKA (reference sequence). The CDR3, as DNA: TGCAGTGCTAGTCTCTCGGGCGGGGGTGGCACAGATACGCAGTATTTT. It is translated as CSASLSGGGGTDTQYF.

This clone was recorded once. Germline is not matched at one junction end, which may reflect a read error. The gene calls are TRBV3-1 (or the pseudogene TRBV3-2) and TRBJ2-3; no clear D gene. The CDR3 totals 13 residues. The V gene's germline CDR1 is LGHDT and CDR2 YNNKEL (reference sequence). This CDR3 is CASSQDLPDMQYF. CDR3 DNA: TGTGCCAGCAGCCAAGACCTACCAGATATGCAGTATTTT.

V and J are TRBV7-8 and TRBJ1-1; D gene unclear. The CDR3 totals 14 residues. The V end lost 0 bases, the J end lost 0 bases, and 5 bases lay between the germline ends. Germline V gives CDR1 SGHVS, CDR2 FQNEAQ. The CDR3 bases are TGTGCCAGCAGCTTAGCGCACGTGAACACTGAAGCTTTCTTT. Amino acid sequence: CASSLAHVNTEAFF. The variable domain in full, completed from reference TRBV7-8 and TRBJ1-1, reads GAGVSQSPRYKVAKRGQDVALRCDPISGHVSLFWYQQALGQGPEFLTYFQNEAQLDKSGLPSDRFFAERPEGSVSTLKIQRTQQEDSAVYLCASSLAHVNTEAFFGQGTRLTVV.

V and J are TRBV5-1 and TRBJ1-1; D is unresolved. CDR1 is SGHRS and CDR2 is YFSETQ in the germline V gene. The CDR3 loop spans 14 amino acids. With 4 bases removed from V and 0 bases from J, the gap between germline ends came to 10 bases. The CDR3 is CASSPQTVNTEAFF. DNA of the CDR3: TGCGCCAGCAGCCCACAGACGGTGAACACTGAAGCTTTCTTT.

V and J are TRBV7-2 and TRBJ1-2, with TRBD1 matching over 10 bases. Looked up from germline, CDR1 is SGHTA and CDR2 is FQGNSA. This CDR3 has 14 amino acids. With V trimmed by 5 bases and J by 7 bases, 7 bases remained unmatched. CDR3 residues: CASSPRQGAFGYTF. As DNA, the CDR3 is TGTGCCAGCAGCCCGAGACAGGGGGCGTTTGGCTACACCTTC.

The gene calls are TRBV7-8 and TRBJ1-5; maybe TRBD1 (5 bases). Per the germline V gene, CDR1 is SGHVS and CDR2 is FQNEAQ. V was shortened by 5 bases and J by 9 bases, with 17 bases between the two germline ends. The CDR3 extends over 14 amino acids. This chain's CDR3 is CASSPRDGSRPQHF. The CDR3 DNA is TGTGCCAGCAGCCCTCGGGACGGATCACGGCCCCAGCATTTT.

The rearrangement uses TRBV14 and TRBJ2-4; D gene unclear. CDR1 is SGHDN, CDR2 FVKESK, per germline. CDR3 length equals 14 residues. The V end lost 0 bases, the J end lost 6 bases, and 9 bases lay between the germline ends. CDR3 coding DNA: TGTGCCAGCAGCCAAGATAGGAACAGAAACATTCAGTACTTC. Protein: CASSQDRNRNIQYF.

The J gene is TRBJ1-5, the V gene TRBV7-9, with D possibly being TRBD1 (5 bases). This CDR3 has 14 amino acids. The ends were cut back, 3 bases at V and 6 bases at J, with 12 bases in the middle. Germline assignment: CDR1 SEHNR and CDR2 FQNEAQ (reference sequence). The CDR3 DNA is TGTGCCAGCAGCTTCTCCATAGACAGTCAGCCCCAGCATTTT. It encodes CASSFSIDSQPQHF.

The chain joins TRBV20-1 to TRBJ1-2, with D perhaps TRBD1 (5 bases). V was clipped by 6 bases and J by 0 bases, with 5 bases between them. The CDR3 spans 11 residues. Per the germline V gene, CDR1 is DFQATT and CDR2 is SNEGSKA (reference sequence). CDR3 region: CSAGANYGYTF. CDR3 DNA sequence: TGCAGTGCGGGGGCTAACTATGGCTACACCTTC.

For this clone: One end of the junction is discordant with germline, which a read error may explain. V gene TRBV7-7 combines with J gene TRBJ2-3; 9 nucleotides agree with TRBD2. CDR3 length equals 15 residues. CDR1 and CDR2 from the germline V gene are SSHAT and FNYEAQ (reference sequence). CDR3 in amino acids: CASSLSGGPGDTQYF. The DNA of the CDR3 is TGTGCTAGCAGTCTGAGCGGGGGGCCCGGGGATACGCAGTATTTT.